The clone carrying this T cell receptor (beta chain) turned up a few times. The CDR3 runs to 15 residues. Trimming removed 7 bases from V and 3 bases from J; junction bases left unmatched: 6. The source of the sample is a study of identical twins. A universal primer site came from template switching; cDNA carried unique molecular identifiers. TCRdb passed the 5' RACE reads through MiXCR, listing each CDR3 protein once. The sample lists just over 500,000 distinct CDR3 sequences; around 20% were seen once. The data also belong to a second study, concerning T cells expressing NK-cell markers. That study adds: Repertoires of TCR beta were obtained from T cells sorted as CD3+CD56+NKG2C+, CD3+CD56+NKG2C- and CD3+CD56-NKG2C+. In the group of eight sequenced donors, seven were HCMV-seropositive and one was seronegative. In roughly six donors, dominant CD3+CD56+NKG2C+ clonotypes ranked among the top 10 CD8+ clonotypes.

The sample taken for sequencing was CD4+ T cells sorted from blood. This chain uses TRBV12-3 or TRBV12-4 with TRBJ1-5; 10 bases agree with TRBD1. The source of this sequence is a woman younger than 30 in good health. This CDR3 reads CASKTGTGDNQPQHF. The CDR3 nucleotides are TGTGCCAGCAAAACCGGGACAGGGGACAATCAGCCCCAGCATTTT.